This T cell receptor (beta chain) derives from a study of blood T cell repertoires in COVID-19. This clone was seen just once. The CDR3 loop spans 12 amino acids. With V trimmed by 1 base and J by 8 bases, 1 base remained unmatched. CDR1 is SGHVS and CDR2 is FNYEAQ in the germline V gene. Only in-frame clones appear in the TCRdb table, and some are missing; sequencing was by immunoSEQ multiplex PCR. Among around 300,000 clones listed, 90% were seen once. The source of this sequence is a woman aged 18-29 years with acute COVID-19. The chain links TRBV7-6 to TRBJ1-2; 7 bases agree with TRBD1. Sequenced sample: PBMCs or T cells enriched from blood (not recorded which). The CDR3 region is CASSLGQGGYTF. The CDR3 nucleotides are TGTGCCAGCAGCTTAGGACAGGGAGGCTACACCTTC.